A selection of T cell receptor beta chains follows, all from one sample in a study of blood T cells in healthy people across ages. TCRdb ran MiXCR on the 5' RACE reads and lists one entry per CDR3 protein. Altogether roughly 1.5 million distinct CDR3 sequences are present, roughly 43% being singletons, with the ten largest covering about 4%. The sample taken for sequencing was blood. Every receptor here comes from a woman between 18 and 29 years old in good health. The conserved cysteine and the conserved F or W are not part of the CDR3 here. A D gene is named only where the DNA matches it firmly.

J: TRBJ1-1
V: TRBV20-1
length: 11
D: -
CDR3: SANYPPNTEAF

J: TRBJ2-1
V: TRBV29-1
length: 11
D: -
CDR3: SVDKGNYNEQF

J: TRBJ1-2
V: TRBV29-1
length: 11
D: -
CDR3: SVAARAGYGYT

J: TRBJ2-7
V: TRBV4-2
length: 13
D: -
CDR3: ASSQPGRGPYEQY

J: TRBJ2-5
V: TRBV6-2/TRBV6-3
length: 10
D: -
CDR3: ASSYWRETQY

J: TRBJ1-1
V: TRBV27
length: 12
D: -
CDR3: ASSVQSGLTEAF

J: TRBJ1-4
V: TRBV20-1
length: 12
D: -
CDR3: SAPDWATNEKLF

J: TRBJ2-1
V: TRBV5-6
length: 14
D: TRBD2
CDR3: ASRKPTSGKYNEQF

J: TRBJ2-3
V: TRBV28
length: 14
D: -
CDR3: ASLTLRGIRADTQY

J: TRBJ2-1
V: TRBV4-2
length: 11
D: -
CDR3: ASSQEPINEQF

J: TRBJ2-7
V: TRBV27
length: 14
D: TRBD2
CDR3: ASSPGLAVSSYEQY

J: TRBJ2-7
V: TRBV20-1
length: 9
D: -
CDR3: SARSLYEQY

J: TRBJ2-3
V: TRBV20-1
length: 10
D: -
CDR3: SARGYTDTQY

J: -
V: TRBV15
length: 13
D: -
CDR3: ATSRDGQGGETQY

J: TRBJ2-3
V: TRBV4-2
length: 12
D: -
CDR3: ASSQRGGPDTQY

J: TRBJ2-2
V: TRBV7-2
length: 14
D: TRBD1
CDR3: ASSLSGTAITGELF

J: TRBJ2-5
V: TRBV9
length: 10
D: -
CDR3: ASSPPSDRQY

J: TRBJ2-3
V: TRBV29-1
length: 13
D: TRBD1
CDR3: SVAPWDRGKDTQY

J: TRBJ2-3
V: TRBV3-1
length: 12
D: TRBD1
CDR3: ASSPRTGSDTQY

J: TRBJ2-5
V: TRBV5-1
length: 11
D: -
CDR3: ASSSQIRETQY

J: TRBJ2-7
V: TRBV28
length: 15
D: TRBD2
CDR3: ASSLGGLAGEVYEQY

J: TRBJ1-6
V: TRBV9
length: 15
D: -
CDR3: ASSTSRRSSYNSPLH

J: TRBJ1-1
V: TRBV12-3/TRBV12-4
length: 12
D: TRBD1
CDR3: ASTFKGANTEAF

J: TRBJ2-5
V: TRBV24-1
length: 13
D: -
CDR3: ATSDWTVGYNEQY

J: TRBJ2-6
V: TRBV13
length: 16
D: TRBD2
CDR3: ASSLGLAGGSGANVLT

J: TRBJ2-3
V: TRBV7-2
length: 14
D: -
CDR3: ASSLEALAFPDTQY

J: TRBJ2-2
V: TRBV27
length: 12
D: -
CDR3: ASSLGTNTGELF

J: TRBJ2-5
V: TRBV20-1
length: 11
D: TRBD1
CDR3: SARDRGPEIQY

J: TRBJ2-7
V: TRBV12-3/TRBV12-4
length: 13
D: -
CDR3: ASSRTLAVGGEQY

J: TRBJ2-1
V: TRBV15
length: 16
D: TRBD2
CDR3: ATSRDRASGSYYNEQF

J: TRBJ2-5
V: TRBV29-1
length: 13
D: TRBD2
CDR3: SVESLRWGGETQY

J: TRBJ2-1
V: TRBV7-2
length: 14
D: TRBD2
CDR3: ASSLVSGSGTNEQF

J: TRBJ2-5
V: TRBV5-1
length: 12
D: TRBD2
CDR3: ASSPTSAVETQY

J: TRBJ2-4
V: TRBV12-3/TRBV12-4
length: 14
D: -
CDR3: ASSPRQSLAKNIQY

J: TRBJ1-1
V: TRBV19
length: 12
D: -
CDR3: ASSISGEDTEAF

J: TRBJ1-5
V: TRBV6-2/TRBV6-3
length: 14
D: TRBD1
CDR3: ASSYFRRGLNQPQH

J: TRBJ2-5
V: TRBV29-1
length: 11
D: -
CDR3: SVGPGYQETQY

J: TRBJ1-4
V: TRBV4-1
length: 12
D: -
CDR3: ASSQATAGEKLF

J: TRBJ2-7
V: TRBV9
length: 13
D: -
CDR3: ASSPHRVASYEQY

J: TRBJ1-4
V: TRBV12-3/TRBV12-4
length: 10
D: -
CDR3: ASSLWGDHLF

J: TRBJ2-1
V: TRBV12-3/TRBV12-4
length: 11
D: -
CDR3: ASSAGVSNEQF

J: -
V: TRBV4-3
length: 12
D: TRBD1
CDR3: ASSQGQSLYEQY

J: TRBJ2-1
V: TRBV5-4
length: 19
D: TRBD1
CDR3: ASSGGQGAAYSSRQYNEQF

J: -
V: TRBV6-2/TRBV6-3
length: 11
D: -
CDR3: ASSSDPLGTQY

J: TRBJ2-1
V: TRBV4-3
length: 16
D: TRBD2
CDR3: ASSQARTSGGIYNEQF

J: TRBJ2-1
V: TRBV2
length: 13
D: TRBD2
CDR3: ASSERSGGYNEQF

J: TRBJ1-1
V: TRBV9
length: 12
D: -
CDR3: ASSVVNPNTEAF

J: TRBJ2-7
V: TRBV11-2
length: 14
D: -
CDR3: ASSTPPTLPSYEQY

J: TRBJ2-5
V: TRBV4-3
length: 15
D: -
CDR3: ASSPLNFLRQQETQY

J: -
V: TRBV4-3
length: 14
D: -
CDR3: ASSQEFPGQGHEQY

J: TRBJ2-3
V: TRBV7-8
length: 15
D: TRBD1
CDR3: ASRFTSATGSTDTQY

J: TRBJ2-7
V: TRBV27
length: 12
D: -
CDR3: ASSIRGANYEQY

J: TRBJ2-3
V: TRBV24-1
length: 12
D: TRBD2
CDR3: ATQSGGSTDTQY

J: TRBJ2-5
V: TRBV20-1
length: 11
D: TRBD2
CDR3: SASLGRGETQY

J: TRBJ2-1
V: TRBV20-1
length: 12
D: TRBD1
CDR3: SAHPGQSYNEQF

J: TRBJ2-5
V: TRBV6-5
length: 10
D: TRBD1
CDR3: ASSSSGTGSY

J: TRBJ2-1
V: TRBV20-1
length: 13
D: TRBD2
CDR3: SARLAGAYYNEQF

J: TRBJ2-3
V: TRBV6-2/TRBV6-3
length: 13
D: -
CDR3: ASSYEGKGTDTQY

J: TRBJ2-7
V: TRBV18
length: 12
D: -
CDR3: ASSPRRTTYEQY